Listed below are T cell receptor beta chains from one sample, sequenced in a study of low-dose radiotherapy and immunotherapy resistance in tumors. TCRdb re-analysed the reads in MiXCR, keeping a single row per CDR3 protein. Here the sample spans under 110,000 distinct CDR3 sequences, about 20% being singletons. This specimen was PBMCs, taken after low-dose radiotherapy plus immunotherapy. The origin of the receptors is a male donor with prostate cancer. CDR3s include the opening cysteine and the closing phenylalanine or tryptophan. D genes are given only for firm matches. The listing skips clone size in some rows; elsewhere it reads once, few, many or a size class.

d_gene: TRBD1; j_gene: TRBJ1-6; abundance: -; v_gene: TRBV2; CDR3nt: TGTGCCAGCAGTGAGAACGTCCGGGACAGCGTTAATTCACCCCTCCACTTT; CDR3aa: CASSENVRDSVNSPLHF
d_gene: TRBD1; j_gene: TRBJ1-6; abundance: once; v_gene: TRBV12-3/TRBV12-4; CDR3nt: TGTGCCAGCAAGCCGAGACAGGGAGGGTCACCCCTCCACTTT; CDR3aa: CASKPRQGGSPLHF
d_gene: -; j_gene: TRBJ2-5; abundance: many; v_gene: TRBV5-1; CDR3nt: TGCGCCAGCAGCTTGGAAGGCAGGGTAATAGAGACCCAGTACTTC; CDR3aa: CASSLEGRVIETQYF
d_gene: -; j_gene: TRBJ2-3; abundance: many; v_gene: TRBV20-1; CDR3nt: TGCAGTGCTAACACGGATACGCAGTATTTT; CDR3aa: CSANTDTQYF
d_gene: -; j_gene: TRBJ1-1; abundance: many; v_gene: TRBV12-3/TRBV12-4; CDR3nt: TGTGCCAGCAGTTACCGTAGATCCGAAGCTTTCTTT; CDR3aa: CASSYRRSEAFF
d_gene: TRBD2; j_gene: TRBJ2-5; abundance: few; v_gene: TRBV6-2/TRBV6-3; CDR3nt: TGTGCCAGCAGTTACTCGAAGGGAGGGGAGCAAGAGACCCAGTACTTC; CDR3aa: CASSYSKGGEQETQYF
d_gene: -; j_gene: TRBJ2-2; abundance: -; v_gene: TRBV20-1; CDR3nt: TGCAGTGCGGTAGGGGTAGGGGAAGACACCGGGGAGCTGTTTTTT; CDR3aa: CSAVGVGEDTGELFF
d_gene: -; j_gene: TRBJ2-5; abundance: many; v_gene: TRBV6-2/TRBV6-3; CDR3nt: TGTGCCAGCGCTACCCTACTGGTCCTGGAGACCCAGTACTTC; CDR3aa: CASATLLVLETQYF
d_gene: TRBD1; j_gene: TRBJ2-1; abundance: many; v_gene: TRBV23-1; CDR3nt: TGCGCCAGCAGTCAAACAACAGGGGGCGCGTTAGATGAGCAGTTCTTC; CDR3aa: CASSQTTGGALDEQFF
d_gene: -; j_gene: TRBJ2-2; abundance: many; v_gene: TRBV12-3/TRBV12-4; CDR3nt: TGTGCCAGCAGTTCTGGCACCGGGGAGCTGTTTTTT; CDR3aa: CASSSGTGELFF
d_gene: -; j_gene: TRBJ2-1; abundance: -; v_gene: TRBV5-1; CDR3nt: TGCGCCAGCAGCTTGACAGGAGATGAGCAGTTCTTC; CDR3aa: CASSLTGDEQFF
d_gene: -; j_gene: TRBJ2-1; abundance: -; v_gene: TRBV12-3/TRBV12-4; CDR3nt: TGTGCCAGCACGTCGGGGTTCTACAATGAGCAGTTCTTC; CDR3aa: CASTSGFYNEQFF
d_gene: -; j_gene: TRBJ1-1; abundance: many; v_gene: TRBV18; CDR3nt: TGTGCCAGCTCACACCCGGACTGGGCTGAAGCTTTCTTT; CDR3aa: CASSHPDWAEAFF
d_gene: TRBD1; j_gene: TRBJ1-2; abundance: many; v_gene: TRBV6-6; CDR3nt: TGTGCCAGCAGTTCAACAGGGGGCGATGGCTACACCTTC; CDR3aa: CASSSTGGDGYTF
d_gene: -; j_gene: TRBJ2-2; abundance: many; v_gene: TRBV5-1; CDR3nt: TGCGCCAGCAGCTTGGAGGTGGGACGAAACACCGGGGAGCTGTTTTTT; CDR3aa: CASSLEVGRNTGELFF
d_gene: -; j_gene: TRBJ2-3; abundance: many; v_gene: TRBV4-3; CDR3nt: TGCGCCAGCAGCCAAGTTCCTAGCCGAGCAGATACGCAGTATTTT; CDR3aa: CASSQVPSRADTQYF
d_gene: -; j_gene: TRBJ2-7; abundance: many; v_gene: TRBV5-1; CDR3nt: TGCGCCAGCAGCTTGTGGGATTGGCAAACGGAGCAGTACTTC; CDR3aa: CASSLWDWQTEQYF
d_gene: TRBD1; j_gene: TRBJ2-5; abundance: many; v_gene: TRBV12-3/TRBV12-4; CDR3nt: TGTGCCAGCAGTTTATACAGGGGCGCCCAAGAGACCCAGTACTTC; CDR3aa: CASSLYRGAQETQYF
d_gene: TRBD2; j_gene: TRBJ2-7; abundance: many; v_gene: TRBV29-1; CDR3nt: TGCAGCGCTCAAGCGGGGGGGGGCTACGAGCAGTACTTC; CDR3aa: CSAQAGGGYEQYF
d_gene: TRBD1; j_gene: TRBJ1-2; abundance: few; v_gene: TRBV12-3/TRBV12-4; CDR3nt: TGTGCCAGCAGTTTGGACAGGGTTTATGGCTACACCTTC; CDR3aa: CASSLDRVYGYTF
d_gene: -; j_gene: TRBJ2-7; abundance: many; v_gene: TRBV20-1; CDR3nt: TGCAGTGCTAGAGTGCAGGTTGGAGGAGGTAACTACGAGCAGTACTTC; CDR3aa: CSARVQVGGGNYEQYF
d_gene: TRBD1; j_gene: TRBJ1-1; abundance: -; v_gene: TRBV5-1; CDR3nt: TGCGCCAGCAGCCCCTCGGACAGGGGGGTCACTGAAGCTTTCTTT; CDR3aa: CASSPSDRGVTEAFF
d_gene: -; j_gene: TRBJ2-7; abundance: many; v_gene: TRBV6-2/TRBV6-3; CDR3nt: TGTGCCAGCAGTGGCTACCAATTACTCAACGAGCAGTACTTC; CDR3aa: CASSGYQLLNEQYF
d_gene: -; j_gene: TRBJ2-3; abundance: -; v_gene: TRBV30; CDR3nt: TGTGCCTGGAGTGTGGGGGGTATCGCAGATACGCAGTATTTT; CDR3aa: CAWSVGGIADTQYF
d_gene: TRBD1; j_gene: TRBJ1-3; abundance: many; v_gene: TRBV12-3/TRBV12-4; CDR3nt: TGTGCCAGCAGTTTAGGGACAGGGCGAGGAAACACCATATATTTT; CDR3aa: CASSLGTGRGNTIYF
d_gene: -; j_gene: TRBJ2-7; abundance: many; v_gene: TRBV5-1; CDR3nt: TGCGCCAGCAGCTTGGTCGGGCCCTTGGGTACCGAGCAGTACTTC; CDR3aa: CASSLVGPLGTEQYF
d_gene: -; j_gene: TRBJ2-1; abundance: many; v_gene: TRBV7-9; CDR3nt: TGTGCCAGCAGCTTAGCGGTAGCATCCAATGAGCAGTTCTTC; CDR3aa: CASSLAVASNEQFF
d_gene: -; j_gene: TRBJ1-2; abundance: many; v_gene: TRBV5-1; CDR3nt: TGCGCCAGCAGCACAGCCGGACAGTCTGCTAACTATGGCTACACCTTC; CDR3aa: CASSTAGQSANYGYTF
d_gene: -; j_gene: TRBJ1-1; abundance: many; v_gene: TRBV7-8; CDR3nt: TGTGCCAGCAGCTTTGATGAGAACACTGAAGCTTTCTTT; CDR3aa: CASSFDENTEAFF
d_gene: TRBD1; j_gene: TRBJ2-7; abundance: many; v_gene: TRBV19; CDR3nt: TGTGCCAGCCGGGACAGGGAATCCTACGAGCAGTACTTC; CDR3aa: CASRDRESYEQYF
d_gene: -; j_gene: TRBJ1-2; abundance: many; v_gene: TRBV20-1; CDR3nt: TGCAGTGCTAGCGACAGACGTGGTGGCTACACCTTC; CDR3aa: CSASDRRGGYTF
d_gene: -; j_gene: TRBJ1-1; abundance: many; v_gene: TRBV19; CDR3nt: TGTGCCCCTGACGGGGGCGACAGGATGGGCTGTCCGAACACTGAAGCTTTCTTT; CDR3aa: CAPDGGDRMGCPNTEAFF
d_gene: TRBD1; j_gene: TRBJ1-2; abundance: many; v_gene: TRBV19; CDR3nt: TGTGCCAGTAATCCAGGGACAGACTATGGCTACACCTTC; CDR3aa: CASNPGTDYGYTF
d_gene: TRBD1; j_gene: TRBJ2-7; abundance: -; v_gene: TRBV4-1; CDR3nt: TGCGCCAGCAGCCAAGTCAGACAGGGTTACGGGCAGTACTTC; CDR3aa: CASSQVRQGYGQYF
d_gene: -; j_gene: TRBJ1-4; abundance: many; v_gene: TRBV7-9; CDR3nt: TGTGCCAGCAGCGGGAGGGGCCTCGCTAATGAAAAACTGTTTTTT; CDR3aa: CASSGRGLANEKLFF
d_gene: -; j_gene: TRBJ1-2; abundance: many; v_gene: TRBV19; CDR3nt: TGTGCCAGTAGTCTCGGGACATTTGGCTACACCTTC; CDR3aa: CASSLGTFGYTF
d_gene: TRBD1; j_gene: TRBJ1-2; abundance: many; v_gene: TRBV29-1; CDR3nt: TGCAGCACGGGACAGGGTGGGGGCTATGGCTACACCTTC; CDR3aa: CSTGQGGGYGYTF
d_gene: -; j_gene: TRBJ2-3; abundance: many; v_gene: TRBV4-1; CDR3nt: TGCGCCAGCAGCCAAGAGGGCCCAGATACGCAGTATTTT; CDR3aa: CASSQEGPDTQYF
d_gene: -; j_gene: TRBJ2-6; abundance: many; v_gene: TRBV6-1; CDR3nt: TGTGCCAGCAGGGAGGACAACTCTGGGGCCAACGTCCTGACTTTC; CDR3aa: CASREDNSGANVLTF
d_gene: TRBD1; j_gene: TRBJ1-1; abundance: many; v_gene: TRBV3-1; CDR3nt: TGTGCCAGCAGCCGCGGGACAGCTAACCTAGTCGGGTGGAACACTGAAGCTTTCTTT; CDR3aa: CASSRGTANLVGWNTEAFF
d_gene: TRBD1; j_gene: TRBJ2-7; abundance: -; v_gene: TRBV2; CDR3nt: TGTGCCAGCTGTTGGACAGGGGGCTTCCACGAGCAGTACTTC; CDR3aa: CASCWTGGFHEQYF
d_gene: -; j_gene: TRBJ2-3; abundance: many; v_gene: TRBV5-1; CDR3nt: TGCGCCAGCAGCTCCAGCCAGGCTTGGGGGGACAGCACAGATACGCAGTATTTT; CDR3aa: CASSSSQAWGDSTDTQYF
d_gene: TRBD2; j_gene: TRBJ2-4; abundance: -; v_gene: TRBV5-8; CDR3nt: TGTGCCAGCACCAAGGCCGGGGCTAGCGGGGGTGGAGTAAACATTCAGTACTTC; CDR3aa: CASTKAGASGGGVNIQYF
d_gene: TRBD1; j_gene: TRBJ1-2; abundance: many; v_gene: TRBV19; CDR3nt: TGTGCCAGTAGCCGACAGGGCTATGGCTACACCTTC; CDR3aa: CASSRQGYGYTF
d_gene: TRBD2; j_gene: TRBJ2-1; abundance: many; v_gene: TRBV4-1; CDR3nt: TGCGCCAGCAGCCACCCGGCGGGGGGTAGGGATGAGCAGTTCTTC; CDR3aa: CASSHPAGGRDEQFF
d_gene: -; j_gene: TRBJ1-2; abundance: many; v_gene: TRBV18; CDR3nt: TGTGCCAGCCCGGACACGACAGGACGATATGGCTACACCTTC; CDR3aa: CASPDTTGRYGYTF
d_gene: -; j_gene: TRBJ1-1; abundance: -; v_gene: TRBV12-3/TRBV12-4; CDR3nt: TGTGCCAGCAGTTTGTTAAGCACTGAAGCTTTCTTT; CDR3aa: CASSLLSTEAFF
d_gene: -; j_gene: TRBJ1-1; abundance: many; v_gene: TRBV30; CDR3nt: TGTGCCTGGAGTACTCACCGGGGCCGCATGAACACTGAAGCTTTCTTT; CDR3aa: CAWSTHRGRMNTEAFF
d_gene: -; j_gene: TRBJ2-2; abundance: few; v_gene: TRBV30; CDR3nt: TGTGCCTGGAGTTACGGAGCCGGGGAGCTGTTTTTT; CDR3aa: CAWSYGAGELFF
d_gene: -; j_gene: TRBJ1-2; abundance: -; v_gene: TRBV20-1; CDR3nt: TGCAGTGCCGACGATCTCACAGGGATGGGTGGCTACACCTTC; CDR3aa: CSADDLTGMGGYTF
d_gene: TRBD2; j_gene: TRBJ2-4; abundance: many; v_gene: TRBV5-4; CDR3nt: TGTGCCAGCAGCTCTAAGAGGCGGGGGGATTCCAAAAACATTCAGTACTTC; CDR3aa: CASSSKRRGDSKNIQYF
d_gene: -; j_gene: TRBJ2-5; abundance: many; v_gene: TRBV20-1; CDR3nt: TGCAGTGCTAGAATTCGCGGACAAACCATCCGGGAGACCCAGTACTTC; CDR3aa: CSARIRGQTIRETQYF
d_gene: -; j_gene: TRBJ2-1; abundance: many; v_gene: TRBV11-1; CDR3nt: TGTGCCAGCAGCCCTAGGGCGCCCCGTGGCTACAATGAGCAGTTCTTC; CDR3aa: CASSPRAPRGYNEQFF